These 7 T cell receptor beta chains share one sample of origin, sequenced in a study of blood T cell repertoires in COVID-19. Assay used: immunoSEQ multiplex PCR; TCRdb lists only in-frame clones, some missing. The data show about 230,000 clones, with 75% to 90% seen just once and about 27% held by the top ten. The specimen sequenced was peripheral blood. The receptors were sampled from a man aged 40-49 years with acute or convalescent COVID-19.

The rearrangement links TRBV18 to TRBJ2-3, with D tentatively TRBD2 (5 bases). Trimming shortened V by 6 bases and J by 4 bases, and 11 bases separated the two germline ends. This CDR3 has 13 amino acids. Germline lookup yields CDR1 KGHSH and CDR2 LQKENI. CDR3 in amino acids: CASSPTEADTQYF. CDR3 DNA sequence: TGTGCCAGCTCTCCCACGGAGGCAGATACGCAGTATTTT.

The chain combines TRBV3-1 (or the pseudogene TRBV3-2) with TRBJ1-3; no firm D call. The CDR3 length is 16 residues. Looked up from germline, CDR1 is LGHDT and CDR2 is YNNKEL (reference sequence). V lost 8 bases and J lost 0, with 17 bases in between. The CDR3 nucleotides read TGTGCCAGCGGCCCGCGACACTCGAGCTCTGGAAACACCATATATTTT. Protein: CASGPRHSSSGNTIYF.

V usage is TRBV7-2 and J usage is TRBJ1-6; 7 nucleotides align to TRBD1. CDR3 length: 15 residues. Germline V gene lookup returns CDR1 SGHTA and CDR2 FQGNSA. J was trimmed by 10 bases and V by 3 bases; bases with no gene match: 9. The CDR3 is CASSLRQGVGSPLHF. In DNA, the CDR3 is TGTGCCAGCAGCTTGAGACAGGGTGTAGGGTCACCCCTCCACTTT.

The rearrangement uses TRBV10-3 and TRBJ1-1, with TRBD1 matching over 7 bases. Per germline, CDR1 ENHRY and CDR2 SYGVKD. CDR3 length: 17 amino acids. V dropped 0 bases and J dropped 3; count of bases not matched to a gene: 10. CDR3: CAISESTVGTGDTEAFF. CDR3 coding DNA: TGTGCCATCAGTGAGTCGACTGTGGGAACAGGGGACACTGAAGCTTTCTTT.

This sequence joins TRBV5-1 and TRBJ1-1; D unclear. The CDR3 has 13 residues. CDR1 is SGHRS, CDR2 YFSETQ, per germline. Trimming removed 0 bases at V and 2 bases at J, with 5 bases between. CDR3 sequence: CASSLGENTEAFF. Written as DNA, the CDR3 is TGCGCCAGCAGCTTGGGCGAAAACACTGAAGCTTTCTTT.

The CDR3 reads CASSGSSGTTGELFF. CDR3 nucleotides: TGTGCCAGCAGTGGTTCTAGCGGGACTACCGGGGAGCTGTTTTTT. The chain links TRBV2 to TRBJ2-2, with 9 bases identical to TRBD2. This CDR3 has 15 amino acids. The germline V gene has CDR1 SNHLY and CDR2 FYNNEI. V was clipped by 4 bases and J by 5 bases; unmatched bases: 5.

The rearrangement joins TRBV6-2 or TRBV6-3 to TRBJ2-2; 15 bases align to TRBD2. Germline assignment: CDR1 MNHEY and CDR2 SVGEGT. The CDR3 length is 18 residues. V was pared by 4 bases and J by 2 bases, with 5 bases of the junction left unmatched. The chain's CDR3 is CASSLWTSGRVNTGELFF. The CDR3 nucleotides are TGTGCCAGCAGTTTATGGACTAGCGGGAGGGTAAACACCGGGGAGCTGTTTTTT.